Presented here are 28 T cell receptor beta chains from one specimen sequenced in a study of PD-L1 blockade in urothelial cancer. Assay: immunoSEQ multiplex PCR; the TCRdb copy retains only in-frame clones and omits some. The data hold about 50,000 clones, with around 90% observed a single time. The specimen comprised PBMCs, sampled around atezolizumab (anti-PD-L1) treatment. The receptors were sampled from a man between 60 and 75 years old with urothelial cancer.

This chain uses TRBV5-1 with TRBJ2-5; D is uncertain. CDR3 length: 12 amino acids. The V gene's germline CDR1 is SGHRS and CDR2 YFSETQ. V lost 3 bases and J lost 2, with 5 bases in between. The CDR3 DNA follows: TGCGCCAGCAGCTCCGTACAAGAGACCCAGTACTTC. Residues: CASSSVQETQYF.

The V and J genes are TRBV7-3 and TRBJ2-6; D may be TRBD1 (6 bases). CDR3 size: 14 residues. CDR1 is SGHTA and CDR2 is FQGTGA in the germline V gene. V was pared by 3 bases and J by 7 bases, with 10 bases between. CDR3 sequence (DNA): TGTGCCAGCAGCTTCCCACAGGGCGCCAACGTCCTGACTTTC. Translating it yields CASSFPQGANVLTF.

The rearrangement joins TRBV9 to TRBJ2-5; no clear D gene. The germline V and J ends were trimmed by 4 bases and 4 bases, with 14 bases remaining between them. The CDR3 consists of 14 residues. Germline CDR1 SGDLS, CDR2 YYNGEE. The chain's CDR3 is CASSSFMGSETQYF. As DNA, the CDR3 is TGTGCCAGCAGCTCATTTATGGGCTCAGAGACCCAGTACTTC. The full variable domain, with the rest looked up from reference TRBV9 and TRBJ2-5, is DSGVTQTPKHLITATGQRVTLRCSPRSGDLSVYWYQQSLDQGLQFLIQYYNGEERAKGNILERFSAQQFPDLHSELNLSSLELGDSALYFCASSSFMGSETQYFGPGTRLLVL.

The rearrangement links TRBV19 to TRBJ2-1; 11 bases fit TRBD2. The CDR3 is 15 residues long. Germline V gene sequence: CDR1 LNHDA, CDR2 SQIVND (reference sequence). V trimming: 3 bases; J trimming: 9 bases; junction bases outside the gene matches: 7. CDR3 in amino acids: CASSIGLAGGPEQFF. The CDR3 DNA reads TGTGCCAGTAGTATCGGCCTAGCGGGGGGTCCTGAGCAGTTCTTC. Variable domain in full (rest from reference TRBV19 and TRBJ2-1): DGGITQSPKYLFRKEGQNVTLSCEQNLNHDAMYWYRQDPGQGLRLIYYSQIVNDFQKGDIAEGYSVSREKKESFPLTVTSAQKNPTAFYLCASSIGLAGGPEQFFGPGTRLTVL.

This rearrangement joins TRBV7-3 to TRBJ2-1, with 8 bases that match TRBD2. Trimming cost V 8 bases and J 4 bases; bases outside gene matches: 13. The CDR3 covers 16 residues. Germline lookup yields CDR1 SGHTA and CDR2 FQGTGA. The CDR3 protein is CASARTGGALYNEQFF. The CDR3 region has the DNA TGTGCCAGCGCTCGGACCGGGGGGGCCCTATACAATGAGCAGTTCTTC.

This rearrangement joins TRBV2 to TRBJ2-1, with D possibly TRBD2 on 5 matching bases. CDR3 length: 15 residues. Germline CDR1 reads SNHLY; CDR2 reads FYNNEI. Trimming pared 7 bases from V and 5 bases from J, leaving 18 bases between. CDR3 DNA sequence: TGTGCCAGCATTCCCAGACTACGATCCCACAATGAGCAGTTCTTC. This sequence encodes CASIPRLRSHNEQFF.

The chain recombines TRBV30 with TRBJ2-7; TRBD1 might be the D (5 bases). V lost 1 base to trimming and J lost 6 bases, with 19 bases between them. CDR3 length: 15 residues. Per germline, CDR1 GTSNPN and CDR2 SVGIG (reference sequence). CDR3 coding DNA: TGTGCCTGGAGTGGAAAACAGGTTTTAACCTCCGAGCAGTACTTC. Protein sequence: CAWSGKQVLTSEQYF. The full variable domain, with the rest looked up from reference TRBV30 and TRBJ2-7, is SQTIHQWPATLVQPVGSPLSLECTVEGTSNPNLYWYRQAAGRGLQLLFYSVGIGQISSEVPQNLSASRPQDRQFILSSKKLLLSDSGFYLCAWSGKQVLTSEQYFGPGTRLTVT.

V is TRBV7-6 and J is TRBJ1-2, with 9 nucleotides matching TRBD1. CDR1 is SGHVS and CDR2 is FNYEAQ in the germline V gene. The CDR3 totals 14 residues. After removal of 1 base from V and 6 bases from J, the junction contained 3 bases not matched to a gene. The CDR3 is CASSLGTGEHGYTF. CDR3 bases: TGTGCCAGCAGCTTAGGGACAGGGGAACATGGCTACACCTTC.

The CDR3 nucleotides read TGTGCCAGCAGGGTGGACAGGGGATCCCAGCCCCAGCATTTT. Amino acid sequence: CASRVDRGSQPQHF. The chain combines TRBV6-5 with TRBJ1-5, with 9 bases aligning to TRBD1. CDR3 size: 14 residues. With 6 bases clipped from V and 7 bases from J, the junction kept 7 bases outside the gene matches. Germline assignment: CDR1 MNHEY and CDR2 SVGAGI.

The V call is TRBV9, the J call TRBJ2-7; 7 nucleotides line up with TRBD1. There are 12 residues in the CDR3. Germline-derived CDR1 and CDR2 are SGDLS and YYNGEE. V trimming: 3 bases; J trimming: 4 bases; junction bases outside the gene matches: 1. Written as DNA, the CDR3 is TGTGCCAGCAGCGGACAGGGTTACGAGCAGTACTTC. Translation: CASSGQGYEQYF.

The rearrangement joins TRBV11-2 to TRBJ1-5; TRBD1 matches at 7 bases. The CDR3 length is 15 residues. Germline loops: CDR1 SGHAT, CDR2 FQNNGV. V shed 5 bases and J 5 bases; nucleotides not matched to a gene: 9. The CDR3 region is CASSPHTGEDQPQHF. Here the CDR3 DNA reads TGTGCCAGCAGCCCCCATACAGGGGAGGATCAGCCCCAGCATTTT.

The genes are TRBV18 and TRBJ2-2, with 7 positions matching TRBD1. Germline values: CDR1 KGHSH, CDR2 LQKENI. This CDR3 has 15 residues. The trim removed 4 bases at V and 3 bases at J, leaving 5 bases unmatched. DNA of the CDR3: TGTGCCAGCTCACTGGGACAGACCGACACCGGGGAGCTGTTTTTT. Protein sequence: CASSLGQTDTGELFF. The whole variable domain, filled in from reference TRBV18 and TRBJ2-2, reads NAGVMQNPRHLVRRRGQEARLRCSPMKGHSHVYWYRQLPEEGLKFMVYLQKENIIDESGMPKERFSAEFPKEGPSILRIQQVVRGDSAAYFCASSLGQTDTGELFFGEGSRLTVL.

CDR3 nucleotide sequence: TGTGCCAGCAGCTCTGGTATATTAGTCAATGAGCAGTTCTTC. Protein sequence: CASSSGILVNEQFF. This chain connects TRBV7-9 to TRBJ2-1; D unresolved. V was pared by 4 bases and J by 6 bases, with 13 bases between. CDR1 and CDR2 (germline): SEHNR, FQNEAQ (reference sequence). The length of the CDR3 is 14 residues.

The CDR3 sequence: CASSLVTARDGYTF. The CDR3 DNA reads TGTGCCAGCAGCTTGGTGACAGCTCGTGATGGCTACACCTTC. The chain carries TRBV5-8 and TRBJ1-2; D is perhaps TRBD1 (5 bases). Germline CDR1 reads SGHTS; CDR2 reads YDEGEE. V was shortened by 0 bases and J by 6 bases, with 12 bases between the two germline ends. This CDR3 contains 14 residues. The variable domain in full, completed from reference TRBV5-8 and TRBJ1-2, reads EAGVTQSPTHLIKTRGQQATLRCSPISGHTSVYWYQQALGLGLQFLLWYDEGEERNRGNFPPRFSGRQFPNYSSELNVNALELEDSALYLCASSLVTARDGYTFGSGTRLTVV.

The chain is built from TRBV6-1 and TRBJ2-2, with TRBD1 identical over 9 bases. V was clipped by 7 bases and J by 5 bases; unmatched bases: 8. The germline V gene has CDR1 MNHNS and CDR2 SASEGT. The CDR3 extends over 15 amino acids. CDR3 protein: CASNSDRGSTGELFF. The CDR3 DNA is TGTGCCAGCAACTCGGACAGGGGTTCAACCGGGGAGCTGTTTTTT.

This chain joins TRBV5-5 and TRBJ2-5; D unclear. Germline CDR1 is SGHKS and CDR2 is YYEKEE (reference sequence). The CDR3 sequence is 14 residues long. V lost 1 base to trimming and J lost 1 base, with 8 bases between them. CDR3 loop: CASSLWATQETQYF. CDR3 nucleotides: TGTGCCAGCAGCTTGTGGGCCACCCAAGAGACCCAGTACTTC.

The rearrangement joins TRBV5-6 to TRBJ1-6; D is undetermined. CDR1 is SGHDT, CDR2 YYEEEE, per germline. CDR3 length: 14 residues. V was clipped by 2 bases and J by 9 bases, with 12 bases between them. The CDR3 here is CASSFGLGGSPLHF. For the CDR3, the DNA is TGTGCCAGCAGCTTCGGGCTCGGAGGTTCACCCCTCCACTTT.

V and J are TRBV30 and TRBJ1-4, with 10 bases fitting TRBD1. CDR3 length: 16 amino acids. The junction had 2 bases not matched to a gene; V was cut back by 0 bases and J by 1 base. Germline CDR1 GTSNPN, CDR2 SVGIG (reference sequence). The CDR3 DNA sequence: TGTGCCTGGAGTGTAGGACAGGGGGGAACTAATGAAAAACTGTTTTTT. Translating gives CAWSVGQGGTNEKLFF. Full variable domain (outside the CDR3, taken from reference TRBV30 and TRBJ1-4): SQTIHQWPATLVQPVGSPLSLECTVEGTSNPNLYWYRQAAGRGLQLLFYSVGIGQISSEVPQNLSASRPQDRQFILSSKKLLLSDSGFYLCAWSVGQGGTNEKLFFGSGTQLSVL.

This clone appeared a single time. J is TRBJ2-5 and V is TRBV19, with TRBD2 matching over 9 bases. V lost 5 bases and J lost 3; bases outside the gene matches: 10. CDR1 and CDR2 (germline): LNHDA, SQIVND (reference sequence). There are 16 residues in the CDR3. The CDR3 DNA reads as TGTGCCAGTAGTGGGTTAGCGGGGGCCGGGGAAGAGACCCAGTACTTC. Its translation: CASSGLAGAGEETQYF.

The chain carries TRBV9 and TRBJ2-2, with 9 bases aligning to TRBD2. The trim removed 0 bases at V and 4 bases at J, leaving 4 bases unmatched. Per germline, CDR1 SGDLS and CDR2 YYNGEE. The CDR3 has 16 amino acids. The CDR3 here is CASSVVAGGLTGELFF. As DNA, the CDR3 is TGTGCCAGCAGCGTAGTTGCGGGGGGGCTCACCGGGGAGCTGTTTTTT.

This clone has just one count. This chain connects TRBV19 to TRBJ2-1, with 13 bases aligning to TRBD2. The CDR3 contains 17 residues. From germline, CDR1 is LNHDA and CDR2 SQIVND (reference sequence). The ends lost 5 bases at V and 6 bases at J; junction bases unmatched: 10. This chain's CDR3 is CASSGGTSGVLSNEQFF. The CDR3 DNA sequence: TGTGCCAGTAGTGGTGGGACTAGCGGGGTTCTGTCCAATGAGCAGTTCTTC.

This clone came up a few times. The CDR3: CASIFDRESYEQYF. The DNA of the CDR3 is TGTGCCAGCATCTTTGACAGGGAGTCATACGAGCAGTACTTC. The chain carries TRBV6-5 and TRBJ2-7, with 7 nucleotides matching TRBD1. In germline, CDR1 is MNHEY, CDR2 SVGAGI. The CDR3 loop spans 14 amino acids. The junction had 10 bases not matched to a gene; V was cut back by 7 bases and J by 4 bases.

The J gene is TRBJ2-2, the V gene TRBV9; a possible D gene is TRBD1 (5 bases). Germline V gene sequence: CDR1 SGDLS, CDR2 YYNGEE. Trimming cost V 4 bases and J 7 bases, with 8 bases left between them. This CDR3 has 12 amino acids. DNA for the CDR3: TGTGCCAGCAGCACCCAGGGCGGGGAGCTGTTTTTT. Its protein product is CASSTQGGELFF.

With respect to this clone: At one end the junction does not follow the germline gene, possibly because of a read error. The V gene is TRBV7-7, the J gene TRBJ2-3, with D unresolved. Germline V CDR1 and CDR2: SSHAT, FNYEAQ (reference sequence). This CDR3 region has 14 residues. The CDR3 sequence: CASSLGQAGDTQYF. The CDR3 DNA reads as TGTGCTAGCAGCTTAGGCCAGGCCGGAGATACGCAGTATTTT.

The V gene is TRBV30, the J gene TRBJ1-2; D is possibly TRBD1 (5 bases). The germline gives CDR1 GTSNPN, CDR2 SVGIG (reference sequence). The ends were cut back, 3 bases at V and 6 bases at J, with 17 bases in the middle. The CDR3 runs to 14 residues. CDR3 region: CAWRTGRGGDGYTF. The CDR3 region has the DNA TGTGCCTGGAGGACCGGGAGGGGAGGCGATGGCTACACCTTC.

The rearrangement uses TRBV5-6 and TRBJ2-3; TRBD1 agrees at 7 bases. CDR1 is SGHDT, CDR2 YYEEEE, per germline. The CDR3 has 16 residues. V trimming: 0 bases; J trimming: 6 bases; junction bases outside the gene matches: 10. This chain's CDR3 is CASSLARGRVPDTQYF. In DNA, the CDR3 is TGTGCCAGCAGCTTGGCAAGGGGGCGGGTTCCCGATACGCAGTATTTT.

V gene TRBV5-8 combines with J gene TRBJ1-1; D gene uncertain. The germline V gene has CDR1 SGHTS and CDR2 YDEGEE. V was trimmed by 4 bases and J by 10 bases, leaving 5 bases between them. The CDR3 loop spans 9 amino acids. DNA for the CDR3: TGTGCCAGCAGCCTGCGAGCTTTCTTT. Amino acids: CASSLRAFF.

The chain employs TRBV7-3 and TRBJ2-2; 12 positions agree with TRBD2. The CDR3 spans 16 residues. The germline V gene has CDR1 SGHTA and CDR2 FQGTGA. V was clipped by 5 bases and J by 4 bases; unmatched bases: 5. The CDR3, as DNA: TGTGCCAGCAGCCTGCCGGGACTAGCGGGCACCGGGGAGCTGTTTTTT. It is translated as CASSLPGLAGTGELFF.